Detailed here is one T cell receptor (beta chain). Authors' processing steps: How many nucleated cells were present was estimated from reference gene primer amplification. Profiling relied on immunoSEQ multiplex PCR, and the TCRdb table lists in-frame clones only, not all of them. Clone size and the V and J calls come from that table; the DNA yielded D and trimming. The sample contains about 110,000 clones, approximately 90% of which appear only once. The CDR3 has 17 residues. Losses at the gene ends were 5 bases for V and 0 bases for J; bases not matched to a gene: 9. The V gene's germline CDR1 is SGHNT and CDR2 YENEEA. The record originates from a study of blood T cell repertoires in COVID-19.

This receptor was obtained from a woman aged 25-40 years with acute or convalescent COVID-19. The chain employs TRBV11-3 and TRBJ2-7; 11 nucleotides align to TRBD1. Sample: peripheral blood. The CDR3 bases are TGTGCCAGCAGCGCCTGGACCGGGACAGGGGGCTCCTACGAGCAGTACTTC. It yields the protein CASSAWTGTGGSYEQYF. The whole variable domain, remainder taken from reference TRBV11-3 and TRBJ2-7, is EAGVVQSPRYKIIEKKQPVAFWCNPISGHNTLYWYLQNLGQGPELLIRYENEEAVDDSQLPKDRFSAERLKGVDSTLKIQPAELGDSAVYLCASSAWTGTGGSYEQYFGPGTRLTVT.